This T cell receptor beta chain comes out of a study of blood T cell repertoires in COVID-19. This clone is a singleton in its sample. V was shortened by 0 bases and J by 7 bases, with 9 bases between the two germline ends. The CDR3 has 13 residues. Germline loops: CDR1 SGHNT, CDR2 YENEEA. Profiled with immunoSEQ multiplex PCR; TCRdb holds only in-frame clones, not every one. The sample carries approximately 180,000 clones, approximately 83% recorded once. The sample comprised peripheral blood. This chain links TRBV11-3 with TRBJ1-1; no clear D gene. The sequence came from a human donor with active or convalescent COVID-19. The donor label of this sample is uncertain. CDR3 region: CASSLDLSSEAFF. CDR3 in DNA: TGTGCCAGCAGCTTAGATCTCTCCAGTGAAGCTTTCTTT.